This TCR beta chain was captured in a study of blood T cells in healthy people across ages. Using a J-beta primer mix together with a sample-barcoded 5' primer, a second PCR was run for 7 to 11 cycles. TCRdb itself ran the 5' RACE reads through MiXCR, one entry per CDR3 protein. Of some 1.8 million distinct CDR3 sequences in the sample, about 39% were seen once. This clonotype has only a few counts. The germline V gene encodes CDR1 SEHNR and CDR2 FQNEAQ (reference sequence). Deletions cut 7 bases from V and 3 bases from J, with 14 bases between. CDR3 size: 14 residues. The V gene is TRBV7-9, the J gene TRBJ2-3, with D uncertain. The source material was blood. This TCR was sampled from a human donor in good health. The CDR3 spells CASNLLYRTDTQYF. Written as DNA, the CDR3 is TGTGCCAGCAACCTACTATATAGGACAGATACGCAGTATTTT.